What follows are 21 T cell receptor beta chains derived from one specimen sequenced in a study of cytomegalovirus exposure and HLA in healthy donors. A multiplex PCR was run with 60 Vbeta primers and 13 Jbeta primers. Profiling relied on immunoSEQ multiplex PCR, and the TCRdb table lists in-frame clones only, not all of them. The repertoire holds fewer than 120,000 clones, with around 76% as singletons. Specimen: PBMCs. Source of these receptors: a man between 25 and 39 years old in good health and CMV-seropositive.

The V gene is TRBV15, the J gene TRBJ2-1; tentative D call: TRBD1 (5 bases). The CDR3 is 13 amino acids. The V gene lost 9 bases and the J gene lost 1 base, with 10 bases spanning the gap. Germline lookup yields CDR1 LNHNV and CDR2 YYDKDF (reference sequence). Here the CDR3 reads CATDQGSYNEQFF. DNA of the CDR3: TGTGCCACTGATCAGGGTTCCTACAATGAGCAGTTCTTC.

In its sample, this clone was seen once. The V and J genes are TRBV6-1 and TRBJ1-3, with D uncertain. In germline, CDR1 is MNHNS, CDR2 SASEGT. The CDR3 is 14 amino acids. V was shortened by 7 bases and J by 4 bases, with 14 bases between the two germline ends. CDR3 amino acids: CASTGGSLGNTIYF. CDR3 nucleotides: TGTGCCAGCACCGGCGGGAGCCTAGGAAACACCATATATTTT.

V usage is TRBV4-1 and J usage is TRBJ2-2; 10 nucleotides match TRBD1. V was pared by 4 bases and J by 4 bases, with 9 bases of the junction left unmatched. Germline values: CDR1 MGHRA, CDR2 YSYEKL. This CDR3 is built from 17 residues. The CDR3 reads CASSLRETGGITGELFF. Here the CDR3 DNA reads TGCGCCAGCAGCCTACGAGAGACAGGGGGCATCACCGGGGAGCTGTTTTTT.

In its sample, this clone was seen once. The chain has TRBV6-5 and TRBJ1-2; a possible D gene is TRBD1 (6 bases). The CDR3 loop spans 16 amino acids. The V and J ends lost 2 bases and 2 bases respectively, with 15 bases between them. CDR1 and CDR2 (germline): MNHEY, SVGAGI. The CDR3 here is CASSYGTGTLNYGYTF. The CDR3 nucleotides read TGTGCCAGCAGTTACGGTACAGGGACCCTGAACTATGGCTACACCTTC.

The rearrangement links TRBV27 to TRBJ2-3; TRBD1 is a possible D gene (6 bases). V lost 3 bases, J lost 4 bases, and 14 bases lay in between. There are 15 residues in the CDR3. Germline CDR1 is MNHEY and CDR2 is SMNVEV (reference sequence). Here the CDR3 reads CASSFRGRGSDTQYF. In nucleotides, the CDR3 is TGTGCCAGCAGTTTCAGGGGACGCGGCTCAGATACGCAGTATTTT.

The chain employs TRBV19 and TRBJ2-5, with D uncertain. The CDR3 has 11 amino acids. V was shortened by 6 bases and J by 2 bases, with 4 bases between the two germline ends. Germline-derived CDR1 and CDR2 are LNHDA and SQIVND (reference sequence). CDR3 sequence (DNA): TGTGCCAGTAGATATCAAGAGACCCAGTACTTC. This translates into CASRYQETQYF.

The chain has TRBV2 and TRBJ2-1, with 7 bases matching TRBD2. Germline V gene sequence: CDR1 SNHLY, CDR2 FYNNEI. The junction had 5 bases not matched to a gene; V was cut back by 8 bases and J by 10 bases. The CDR3 loop spans 11 amino acids. The CDR3 is CASLFSGEQFF. The CDR3, as DNA: TGTGCCAGCTTGTTTAGCGGGGAGCAGTTCTTC.

The chain joins TRBV2 to TRBJ1-5; 7 bases agree with TRBD1. Trimming cost V 6 bases and J 2 bases; bases outside gene matches: 4. CDR3 length: 14 residues. In germline, CDR1 is SNHLY, CDR2 FYNNEI. The CDR3 nucleotides are TGTGCCAGCAGAGCTACAGGGGGCAATCAGCCCCAGCATTTT. Translating it yields CASRATGGNQPQHF.

The J gene is TRBJ1-1, the V gene TRBV27; no reliable D call. The V end lost 2 bases, the J end lost 0 bases, and 7 bases lay between the germline ends. Germline loops: CDR1 MNHEY, CDR2 SMNVEV (reference sequence). The CDR3 runs to 14 residues. CDR3 DNA: TGTGCCAGCAGTTTAAATCAGGTGAACACTGAAGCTTTCTTT. The encoded protein is CASSLNQVNTEAFF.

The rearrangement uses TRBV5-6 and TRBJ2-7; D not certain. The germline V gene has CDR1 SGHDT and CDR2 YYEEEE. The CDR3 is 14 amino acids. Trimming left V 1 base short and J 6 bases short, with 14 bases between. CDR3 residues: CASSLSGCNCEQYF. In nucleotides, the CDR3 is TGTGCCAGCAGCTTGTCCGGGTGCAACTGCGAGCAGTACTTC.

The genes are TRBV7-8 and TRBJ1-3; tentative D call: TRBD1 (6 bases). This CDR3 region has 16 residues. Trimming shortened V by 1 base and J by 0 bases, and 10 bases separated the two germline ends. Germline V CDR1 and CDR2: SGHVS, FQNEAQ. The CDR3 nucleotides are TGTGCCAGCAGCTTAGGCAACAGGGTCTCTGGAAACACCATATATTTT. This encodes CASSLGNRVSGNTIYF.

Here the CDR3 reads CACSRGSGNTIYF. As DNA, the CDR3 is TGTGCCTGCAGTCGGGGGAGTGGAAACACCATATATTTT. The V and J genes are TRBV30 and TRBJ1-3; D may be TRBD1 (5 bases). The V end lost 6 bases, the J end lost 3 bases, and 12 bases lay between the germline ends. The CDR3 length is 13 residues. In germline, CDR1 is GTSNPN, CDR2 SVGIG (reference sequence).

This clone has only one observation. The CDR3 DNA reads as TGCGCCAGCAGCTCCCTTCTGGAGGAACCCCTCCACTTT. Translated, it gives CASSSLLEEPLHF. The chain has TRBV5-1 and TRBJ1-6, with D hard to call. The CDR3 is 13 residues long. CDR1 is SGHRS, CDR2 YFSETQ, per germline. Trimming removed 3 bases at V and 12 bases at J, with 13 bases between.

A few counts support this clone. CDR3 sequence reads: CASSLGDRGPNQPQHF. The CDR3 DNA follows: TGTGCCAGCAGCTTGGGGGACAGGGGGCCTAATCAGCCCCAGCATTTT. The V gene is TRBV7-6, the J gene TRBJ1-5; 12 bases are a match to TRBD1. The ends lost 3 bases at V and 4 bases at J; junction bases unmatched: 4. There are 16 residues in the CDR3. The germline V gene has CDR1 SGHVS and CDR2 FNYEAQ.

The chain couples TRBV4-1 to TRBJ2-5; D is perhaps TRBD2 (5 bases). CDR3 length: 14 amino acids. V was clipped by 1 base and J by 4 bases, with 10 bases between them. CDR1 and CDR2 from the germline V gene are MGHRA and YSYEKL. The CDR3 here is CASSQVLEIETQYF. Written as DNA, the CDR3 is TGCGCCAGCAGCCAAGTACTAGAAATAGAGACCCAGTACTTC.

The J gene is TRBJ1-1, the V gene TRBV27; 8 positions match TRBD1. This CDR3 region has 14 residues. After removal of 1 base from V and 8 bases from J, the junction contained 6 bases not matched to a gene. Germline V gene lookup returns CDR1 MNHEY and CDR2 SMNVEV (reference sequence). DNA for the CDR3: TGTGCCAGCAGTTTATTCCAGGGGGCTGGAGAAGCTTTCTTT. Residues: CASSLFQGAGEAFF.

The chain uses TRBV14 and TRBJ2-3, with a possible D match to TRBD1 (5 bases). Trimming left V 2 bases short and J 5 bases short, with 5 bases between. The CDR3 extends over 12 amino acids. Per germline, CDR1 SGHDN and CDR2 FVKESK. The chain's CDR3 is CASSQQGDTQYF. For the CDR3, the DNA is TGTGCCAGCAGCCAACAGGGAGATACGCAGTATTTT.

V usage is TRBV6-6 and J usage is TRBJ2-3; 7 nucleotides align to TRBD1. Germline V CDR1 and CDR2: MNHNY, SVGAGI (reference sequence). Trimming cost V 8 bases and J 2 bases; bases outside gene matches: 4. The CDR3 contains 13 residues. For the CDR3, the DNA is TGTGCCAGCTCAGGGGGAGACACAGATACGCAGTATTTT. Translated, it gives CASSGGDTDTQYF.

This rearrangement joins TRBV7-2 to TRBJ2-5, with D maybe TRBD1 (6 bases). V lost 2 bases to trimming and J lost 5 bases, with 18 bases between them. CDR1 is SGHTA and CDR2 is FQGNSA in the germline V gene. This CDR3 comprises 16 residues. The CDR3: CASSLNLGAGVETQYF. As DNA, the CDR3 is TGTGCCAGCAGCTTAAATTTGGGGGCCGGAGTGGAGACCCAGTACTTC.

The V call is TRBV18, the J call TRBJ1-4, with D perhaps matching TRBD1 (6 bases). The CDR3 is 14 residues long. Germline assignment: CDR1 KGHSH and CDR2 LQKENI. Trimming left V 4 bases short and J 7 bases short, with 13 bases between. Written as DNA, the CDR3 is TGTGCCAGCTCACGGCAGGGGATTGGTGAAAAACTGTTTTTT. It specifies CASSRQGIGEKLFF.

CDR3 bases: TGCGCCAGCAGCCAAGACACTAGCGGCCGGGGGCCCTACAATGAGCAGTTCTTC. It specifies CASSQDTSGRGPYNEQFF. The chain couples TRBV4-1 to TRBJ2-1, with 8 positions matching TRBD2. With V trimmed by 0 bases and J by 2 bases, 9 bases remained unmatched. The CDR3 is 18 residues long. CDR1 MGHRA and CDR2 YSYEKL come from the germline V gene.